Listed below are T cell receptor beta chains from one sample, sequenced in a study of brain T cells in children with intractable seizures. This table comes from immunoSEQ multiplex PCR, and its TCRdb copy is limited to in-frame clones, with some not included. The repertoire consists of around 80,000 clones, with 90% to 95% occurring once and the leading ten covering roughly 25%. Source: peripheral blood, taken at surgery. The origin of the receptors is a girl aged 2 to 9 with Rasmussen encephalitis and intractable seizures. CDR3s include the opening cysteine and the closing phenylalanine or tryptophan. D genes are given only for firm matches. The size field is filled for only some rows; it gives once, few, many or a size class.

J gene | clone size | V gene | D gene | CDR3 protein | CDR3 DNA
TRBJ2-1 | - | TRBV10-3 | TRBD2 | CAISETGEGYNEQFF | TGTGCCATCAGTGAGACGGGGGAGGGCTACAATGAGCAGTTCTTC
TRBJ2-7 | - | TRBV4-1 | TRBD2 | CASSPTFGLAGVYEQYF | TGCGCCAGCAGCCCCACCTTTGGGCTAGCGGGAGTCTACGAGCAGTACTTC
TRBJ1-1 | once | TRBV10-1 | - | CASSRGNTEAFF | TGCGCCAGCAGTCGGGGTAACACTGAAGCTTTCTTT
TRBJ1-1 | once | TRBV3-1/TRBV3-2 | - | CASSHTGQSNTEAFF | TGTGCCAGCAGCCACACCGGGCAGTCGAACACTGAAGCTTTCTTT
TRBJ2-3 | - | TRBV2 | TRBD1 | CASSVTGGGTDTQYF | TGTGCCAGCAGTGTAACAGGGGGCGGCACAGATACGCAGTATTTT
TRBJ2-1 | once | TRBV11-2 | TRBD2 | CASSLSGGFLNEQFF | TGTGCCAGCAGCCTTAGCGGGGGGTTTTTGAATGAGCAGTTCTTC
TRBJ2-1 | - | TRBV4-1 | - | CASSQSSRTYNEQFF | TGCGCCAGCAGCCAGTCTAGCCGCACCTACAATGAGCAGTTCTTC
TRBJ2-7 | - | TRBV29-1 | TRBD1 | CSVVQGGAYEQYF | TGCAGCGTTGTACAGGGGGGTGCCTACGAGCAGTACTTC
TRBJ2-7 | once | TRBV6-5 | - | CASSPRGYALEQYF | TGTGCCAGCAGTCCCAGGGGCTATGCACTCGAGCAGTACTTC
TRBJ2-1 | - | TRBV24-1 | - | CATSVEERANEQFF | TGTGCCACCAGTGTAGAAGAGAGGGCCAATGAGCAGTTCTTC
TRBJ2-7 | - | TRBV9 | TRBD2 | CASGGDYEQYF | TGTGCCAGCGGGGGGGATTACGAGCAGTACTTC
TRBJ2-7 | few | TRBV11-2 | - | CASSFSNGLYEQYF | TGTGCCAGCAGCTTTTCCAACGGACTCTACGAGCAGTACTTC
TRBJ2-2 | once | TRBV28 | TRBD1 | CASRPGQRLTGELFF | TGTGCCAGCAGACCGGGACAGAGACTCACCGGGGAGCTGTTTTTT
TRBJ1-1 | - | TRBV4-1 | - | CASSPFLDTEAFF | TGCGCCAGCAGCCCTTTCCTGGACACTGAAGCTTTCTTT
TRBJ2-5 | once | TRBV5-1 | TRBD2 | CASSLTSGAQETQYF | TGCGCCAGCTCTTTGACTAGCGGGGCCCAAGAGACCCAGTACTTC
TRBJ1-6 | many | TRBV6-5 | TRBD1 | CASGDTGGINSPLHF | TGTGCCAGCGGGGATACAGGGGGCATAAATTCACCCCTCCACTTT
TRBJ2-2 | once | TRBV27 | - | CASSITQGTGELFF | TGTGCCAGCAGTATCACACAGGGTACCGGGGAGCTGTTTTTT